Below, 6 T cell receptor beta chains from the same sample are listed, as sequenced in a study of radiation and T cells in renal cell carcinoma. Time point indicated: blood 4 weeks post-SBRT, at nephrectomy. Stated treatment: 15 Gy SBRT to primary tumor, nephrectomy 4 weeks later. Clones were read by immunoSEQ multiplex PCR, and TCRdb kept only the in-frame ones, dropping some. The table lists 97,000 or so clones, about 79% of them singletons. Material: blood, obtained from a patient whose treatment included radiotherapy and nephrectomy. All receptors come from a man between 60 and 70 years old with renal cell carcinoma.

The chain recombines TRBV7-9 with TRBJ2-7; TRBD2 matches 7 bases. With V trimmed by 5 bases and J by 1 base, 5 bases remained unmatched. Germline loops: CDR1 SEHNR, CDR2 FQNEAQ (reference sequence). This CDR3 has 14 residues. The CDR3 sequence: CASSDGGESYEQYF. The CDR3 DNA follows: TGTGCCAGCAGCGATGGGGGGGAGTCCTACGAGCAGTACTTC. Using reference TRBV7-9 and TRBJ2-7 for the parts outside the CDR3, the full variable domain is DTGVSQNPRHKITKRGQNVTFRCDPISEHNRLYWYRQTLGQGPEFLTYFQNEAQLEKSRLLSDRFSAERPKGSFSTLEIQRTEQGDSAMYLCASSDGGESYEQYFGPGTRLTVT.

The CDR3 sequence is CASSFRREGRGDTQYF. DNA for the CDR3: TGTGCCAGCAGCTTTAGGCGGGAGGGCCGGGGAGATACGCAGTATTTT. This sequence joins TRBV5-8 and TRBJ2-3; TRBD2 matches 9 bases. With 2 bases clipped from V and 5 bases from J, the junction kept 9 bases outside the gene matches. The CDR3 is 16 residues long. CDR1 and CDR2 from the germline V gene are SGHTS and YDEGEE.

This rearrangement joins TRBV19 to TRBJ1-5; possible D gene TRBD1, 6 bases. This CDR3 is 15 amino acids long. The V end was cut by 8 bases, the J end by 4 bases, with 18 bases between. Germline values: CDR1 LNHDA, CDR2 SQIVND (reference sequence). The DNA of the CDR3 is TGTGCCAGTTCCTGGGGGGGGCCGGTTAATCAGCCCCAGCATTTT. This codes for CASSWGGPVNQPQHF.

V is TRBV28 and J is TRBJ1-2, with D maybe TRBD1 (6 bases). CDR1 is MDHEN and CDR2 is SYDVKM in the germline V gene. V gave up 8 bases and J gave up 8 bases, with 21 bases separating them. The CDR3 spans 14 residues. The CDR3 protein is CASLSGVGRGGYTF. The CDR3 DNA reads TGTGCCAGCCTATCTGGGGTGGGCAGGGGCGGCTACACCTTC.

This chain connects TRBV18 to TRBJ2-7, with D perhaps assigned TRBD1 or TRBD2 (6 bases each). Germline-derived CDR1 and CDR2 are KGHSH and LQKENI. The CDR3 contains 12 residues. The V gene lost 4 bases and the J gene lost 6 bases, with 10 bases spanning the gap. Written as DNA, the CDR3 is TGTGCCAGCTCACGGGGGGCGGGCGAGCAGTACTTC. Translated: CASSRGAGEQYF. Complete variable domain (other parts from reference TRBV18 and TRBJ2-7): NAGVMQNPRHLVRRRGQEARLRCSPMKGHSHVYWYRQLPEEGLKFMVYLQKENIIDESGMPKERFSAEFPKEGPSILRIQQVVRGDSAAYFCASSRGAGEQYFGPGTRLTVT.

This sequence joins TRBV5-1 and TRBJ2-1; no reliable D call. The CDR3 runs to 15 residues. The ends were cut back, 0 bases at V and 0 bases at J, with 7 bases in the middle. Germline V gene lookup returns CDR1 SGHRS and CDR2 YFSETQ. DNA for the CDR3: TGCGCCAGCAGCTTGGAGGTCGGCTCCTACAATGAGCAGTTCTTC. This codes for CASSLEVGSYNEQFF.